The 25 T cell receptor beta chains given below trace back to one sample, sequenced in a study of blood T cells in healthy people across ages. Sample-barcoded 5' priming and a J-beta primer mix drove a second PCR of about 6 to 11 cycles. TCRdb fed the 5' RACE reads into MiXCR, producing one record per CDR3 protein. The top ten hold around a sixth of the sample, which has 590,000 or so distinct CDR3 sequences, approximately 30% seen once. Sequenced material: blood. The receptors were gathered from a woman older than 75 in good health.

Concerning this clonotype: A read error may explain this, as a much larger clone is one base away. This sequence joins TRBV27 and TRBJ2-1, with D uncertain. The V gene lost 6 bases and the J gene lost 10 bases, with 16 bases spanning the gap. The germline gives CDR1 MNHEY, CDR2 SMNVEV (reference sequence). This CDR3 comprises 13 residues. Here the CDR3 DNA reads TGTGCCAGCAGCCTAAGGTCCCGCTACGAGCAGTTCTTC. Translation gives CASSLRSRYEQFF.

CDR3 DNA sequence: TGCGCCAGCAGCCCCGGATTGGAGGGCTACAATGAGCAGTTCTTC. Translation gives CASSPGLEGYNEQFF. The chain carries TRBV5-1 and TRBJ2-1; a possible D gene is TRBD2 (6 bases). The CDR3 extends over 15 amino acids. V lost 4 bases and J 3 bases, leaving 14 bases between the germline ends. CDR1 SGHRS and CDR2 YFSETQ come from the germline V gene.

This clonotype has just one count. A much larger clone lies one base from this, so it may be a read error. V gene TRBV7-9 combines with J gene TRBJ2-3; a weak D match, TRBD2 (6 bases). Germline V gene data show CDR1 as SEHNR and CDR2 as FQNEAQ (reference sequence). The CDR3 loop spans 15 amino acids. The germline V and J ends were trimmed by 7 bases and 0 bases, with 14 bases remaining between them. The CDR3 spells CASNVRAGSTDTQYF. The CDR3 DNA reads TGTGCCAGCAACGTACGAGCGGGCAGCACAGATACGCAGTATTTT.

This clonotype came up once. The rearrangement links TRBV5-1 to TRBJ2-2, with D maybe TRBD1 (5 bases). The CDR3 has 14 residues. Between the trimmed V and J ends, which lost 3 bases and 6 bases, there was a span of 12 bases. From germline, CDR1 is SGHRS and CDR2 YFSETQ. The CDR3 region is CASSSLGDPGELFF. The CDR3 DNA reads TGCGCCAGCAGCTCTTTAGGGGATCCCGGGGAGCTGTTTTTT. The full variable domain, completed using reference TRBV5-1 and TRBJ2-2, is KAGVTQTPRYLIKTRGQQVTLSCSPISGHRSVSWYQQTPGQGLQFLFEYFSETQRNKGNFPGRFSGRQFSNSRSEMNVSTLELGDSALYLCASSSLGDPGELFFGEGSRLTVL.

This clonotype was counted many times. V is TRBV27 and J is TRBJ1-2; D is unclear. Germline CDR1 reads MNHEY; CDR2 reads SMNVEV (reference sequence). This CDR3 has 13 residues. V lost 0 bases and J lost 5, with 7 bases in between. DNA for the CDR3: TGTGCCAGCAGTTTATCGAAATCGTATGGCTACACCTTC. Protein sequence: CASSLSKSYGYTF.

Turning to this clonotype: A junction end diverges from the germline sequence, so it may reflect a read error. The chain links TRBV2 to TRBJ2-3, with a weak D call TRBD1 (5 bases). This CDR3 contains 14 residues. Germline V gene sequence: CDR1 SNHLY, CDR2 FYNNEI. CDR3 in amino acids: CASSSRTPTGTQYF. DNA for the CDR3: TGTGCCAGCAGCTCTCGGACCCCCACAGGTACGCAGTATTTT.

This clonotype came up a few times. The genes are TRBV4-2 and TRBJ2-2; no firm D call. Trimming removed 4 bases from V and 3 bases from J, with 6 bases in between. Per the germline V gene, CDR1 is LGHNA and CDR2 is YNFKEQ. This CDR3 contains 13 residues. CDR3 residues: CASSPMDTGELFF. In nucleotides, the CDR3 is TGTGCCAGCAGCCCCATGGACACCGGGGAGCTGTTTTTT.

This clonotype occurred many times. The chain is built from TRBV5-6 and TRBJ2-3, with 7 bases that match TRBD1. V shed 4 bases and J 3 bases; nucleotides not matched to a gene: 8. Germline CDR1 reads SGHDT; CDR2 reads YYEEEE. This CDR3 spans 15 amino acids. CDR3: CASSLTGVRTDTQYF. CDR3 in DNA: TGTGCCAGCAGCCTTACAGGGGTAAGAACAGATACGCAGTATTTT. Full variable domain (outside the CDR3, taken from reference TRBV5-6 and TRBJ2-3): DAGVTQSPTHLIKTRGQQVTLRCSPKSGHDTVSWYQQALGQGPQFIFQYYEEEERQRGNFPDRFSGHQFPNYSSELNVNALLLGDSALYLCASSLTGVRTDTQYFGPGTRLTVL.

The chain is built from TRBV6-5 and TRBJ2-7; unclear D gene. CDR1 and CDR2 (germline): MNHEY, SVGAGI. V shed 6 bases and J shed 4 bases, with 19 bases lying between them. The length of the CDR3 is 15 residues. This chain's CDR3 is CASSPRTVSMYEQYF. The CDR3 DNA reads as TGTGCCAGCAGCCCGAGGACCGTTTCTATGTACGAGCAGTACTTC.

Comments on this clonotype: A read error may be the cause here, since a much bigger clone is one base away. The chain couples TRBV27 to TRBJ2-3; the match to TRBD2 covers 9 bases. Germline lookup yields CDR1 MNHEY and CDR2 SMNVEV (reference sequence). CDR3 length equals 16 residues. The chain's CDR3 is CAGSTYSGGSTDTQYF. The CDR3 DNA follows: TGTGCCGGCAGTACCTATAGCGGGGGTAGCACAGATACGCAGTATTTT.

This clonotype occurred many times. The rearrangement links TRBV10-3 to TRBJ2-7, with D possibly being TRBD2 (5 bases). The ends were cut back, 3 bases at V and 2 bases at J, with 17 bases in the middle. The germline V gene encodes CDR1 ENHRY and CDR2 SYGVKD. The CDR3 is 16 amino acids. CDR3 sequence: CAISDPGPGGAYEQYF. The DNA for the CDR3 is TGTGCCATCAGTGATCCGGGTCCTGGAGGAGCCTACGAGCAGTACTTC.

This clonotype has just a few counts. This chain joins TRBV7-8 and TRBJ1-1; D is unresolved. CDR3 length: 12 residues. V gave up 5 bases and J gave up 7 bases, with 11 bases separating them. Germline assignment: CDR1 SGHVS and CDR2 FQNEAQ. Written as DNA, the CDR3 is TGTGCCAGCAGCGGACTGACGTATGAAGCTTTCTTT. This translates into CASSGLTYEAFF.

This clonotype came up many times. This chain connects TRBV6-6 to TRBJ2-1, with 10 nucleotides matching TRBD2. CDR1 MNHNY and CDR2 SVGAGI come from the germline V gene (reference sequence). With 6 bases clipped from V and 5 bases from J, the junction kept 10 bases outside the gene matches. The CDR3 contains 16 residues. The DNA for the CDR3 is TGTGCCAGCAGCGGCTGGACTAGCGGTAGCGACAATGAGCAGTTCTTC. Translation gives CASSGWTSGSDNEQFF.

This chain uses TRBV7-2 with TRBJ2-1, with TRBD2 matching 9 bases. CDR1 and CDR2 (germline): SGHTA, FQGNSA. The CDR3 consists of 14 residues. V lost 6 bases and J lost 7; bases outside the gene matches: 7. The CDR3 sequence: CASRQAGGANEQFF. The CDR3 DNA reads as TGTGCCAGCAGACAAGCGGGGGGAGCGAATGAGCAGTTCTTC.

This clonotype appeared many times. The chain links TRBV7-2 to TRBJ2-5, with TRBD1 matching over 7 bases. The CDR3 length is 14 residues. Germline assignment: CDR1 SGHTA and CDR2 FQGNSA. With 2 bases clipped from V and 7 bases from J, the junction kept 7 bases outside the gene matches. CDR3 amino acids: CASSLRTGAGTQYF. The CDR3 coding sequence is TGTGCCAGCAGCTTAAGGACAGGCGCCGGGACCCAGTACTTC.

This clonotype appeared many times. The J gene is TRBJ2-5, the V gene TRBV7-9, with a tentative D call TRBD2 (6 bases). The V gene's germline CDR1 is SEHNR and CDR2 FQNEAQ (reference sequence). Deletions cut 1 base from V and 5 bases from J, with 14 bases between. This CDR3 has 15 residues. The CDR3 coding sequence is TGTGCCAGCAGCTTAGAGGGCGGGGATATCGAGACCCAGTACTTC. Translating gives CASSLEGGDIETQYF.

This clonotype was seen ten or more times. This chain uses TRBV4-2 with TRBJ2-1; D remains unclear. Germline V gives CDR1 LGHNA, CDR2 YNFKEQ. This CDR3 region has 16 residues. V was cut by 1 base and J by 5 bases, with 15 bases left in between. The CDR3 nucleotides read TGTGCCAGCAGCCAAGGACCTGAACCCATTCACAATGAGCAGTTCTTC. This codes for CASSQGPEPIHNEQFF.

This sequence joins TRBV9 and TRBJ1-4; no definite D call. The V gene lost 1 base and the J gene lost 4 bases, with 8 bases spanning the gap. This CDR3 is built from 14 residues. CDR1 and CDR2 (germline): SGDLS, YYNGEE. CDR3 sequence (DNA): TGTGCCAGCAGCGTATCCGGGAATAATGAAAAACTGTTTTTT. Translation: CASSVSGNNEKLFF.

The chain carries TRBV5-5 and TRBJ1-3; 7 nucleotides line up with TRBD1. V dropped 4 bases and J dropped 0; count of bases not matched to a gene: 16. There are 19 residues in the CDR3. The germline V gene has CDR1 SGHKS and CDR2 YYEKEE (reference sequence). CDR3 protein: CASSPETGFLKSSGNTIYF. The CDR3 DNA follows: TGTGCCAGCAGCCCGGAGACAGGGTTCCTGAAATCCTCTGGAAACACCATATATTTT.

This clonotype was found many times. The V and J genes are TRBV30 and TRBJ2-7; 9 bases match TRBD1. The ends lost 1 base at V and 3 bases at J; junction bases unmatched: 1. Germline V CDR1 and CDR2: GTSNPN, SVGIG (reference sequence). This CDR3 contains 13 residues. CDR3 loop: CAWSGGQGYEQYF. The CDR3 DNA reads TGTGCCTGGAGTGGGGGACAGGGCTACGAGCAGTACTTC.

This chain links TRBV25-1 with TRBJ2-3; D possibly uses TRBD1 or TRBD2 (5 bases each). V lost 1 base to trimming and J lost 1 base, with 9 bases between them. CDR1 and CDR2 from the germline V gene are MGHDK and SYGVNS. The CDR3 covers 15 residues. This CDR3 reads CASSEWGTGTDTQYF. For the CDR3, the DNA is TGTGCCAGCAGTGAATGGGGGACGGGCACAGATACGCAGTATTTT.

This clonotype was seen repeatedly, ten times or more. This chain joins TRBV5-1 and TRBJ1-2, with D unresolved. V was clipped by 3 bases and J by 7 bases, with 16 bases between them. Germline assignment: CDR1 SGHRS and CDR2 YFSETQ. This CDR3 spans 14 amino acids. CDR3 DNA: TGCGCCAGCAGCTCTAATGCCCAGGCGGCTGGCTACACCTTC. Its translation is CASSSNAQAAGYTF.

Ten or more counts support this clonotype. J is TRBJ2-7 and V is TRBV11-2; the D gene is possibly TRBD2 (5 bases). V shed 5 bases and J shed 2 bases, with 10 bases lying between them. CDR1 SGHAT and CDR2 FQNNGV come from the germline V gene. The CDR3 length is 13 residues. Here the CDR3 DNA reads TGTGCCAGCAGCCGGGCGACTACCTACGAGCAGTACTTC. Amino acids: CASSRATTYEQYF.

The sample holds a few counts of this clonotype. Here the CDR3 DNA reads TGCAGTGCTGGGGGCACTTTCACAGATACGCAGTATTTT. This translates into CSAGGTFTDTQYF. V usage is TRBV20-1 and J usage is TRBJ2-3; maybe TRBD1 (6 bases). The CDR3 sequence is 13 residues long. Per the germline V gene, CDR1 is DFQATT and CDR2 is SNEGSKA (reference sequence). V shed 5 bases and J shed 2 bases, with 11 bases lying between them.

This clonotype was observed a handful of times. This may arise from a read error, as a much more abundant clone is one base away. This chain links TRBV7-2 with TRBJ2-5, with 9 bases that match TRBD1. The V and J ends lost 6 bases and 11 bases, in that order; junction bases with no gene match: 19. Germline CDR1 is SGHTA and CDR2 is FQGNSA. There are 16 residues in the CDR3. CDR3 coding DNA: TGTGCCAGCAGTTGGCCCCCGGGACAGGGTACCAATGAGCAGTACTTC. Translating it yields CASSWPPGQGTNEQYF.